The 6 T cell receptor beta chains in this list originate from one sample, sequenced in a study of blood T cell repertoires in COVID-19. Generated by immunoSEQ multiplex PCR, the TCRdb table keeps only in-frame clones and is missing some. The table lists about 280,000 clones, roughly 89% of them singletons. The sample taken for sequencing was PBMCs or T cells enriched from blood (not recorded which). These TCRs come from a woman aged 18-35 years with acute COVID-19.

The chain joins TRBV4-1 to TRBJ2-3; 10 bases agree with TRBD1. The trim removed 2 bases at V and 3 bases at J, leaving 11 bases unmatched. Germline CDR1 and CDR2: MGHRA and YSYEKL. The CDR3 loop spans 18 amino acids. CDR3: CASSQRSLAGQGTDTQYF. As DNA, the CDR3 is TGCGCCAGCAGCCAAAGGTCTCTTGCGGGACAGGGGACAGATACGCAGTATTTT.

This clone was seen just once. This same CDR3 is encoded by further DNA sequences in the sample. Written as DNA, the CDR3 is TGTGCCAGCAGCCCTCGAGGGTCCTCTGGAAACACCATATATTTT. This translates into CASSPRGSSGNTIYF. This chain connects TRBV7-2 to TRBJ1-3; D remains ambiguous. CDR3 length equals 15 residues. Trimming left V 5 bases short and J 0 bases short, with 11 bases between. Germline CDR1 and CDR2: SGHTA and FQGNSA.

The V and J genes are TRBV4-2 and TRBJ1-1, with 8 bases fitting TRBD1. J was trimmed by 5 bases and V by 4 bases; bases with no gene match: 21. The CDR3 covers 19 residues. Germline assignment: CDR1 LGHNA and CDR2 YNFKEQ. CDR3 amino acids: CASSLQPIWAGGAGTEAFF. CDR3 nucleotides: TGTGCCAGCAGCCTACAACCCATTTGGGCAGGGGGCGCAGGAACTGAAGCTTTCTTT.

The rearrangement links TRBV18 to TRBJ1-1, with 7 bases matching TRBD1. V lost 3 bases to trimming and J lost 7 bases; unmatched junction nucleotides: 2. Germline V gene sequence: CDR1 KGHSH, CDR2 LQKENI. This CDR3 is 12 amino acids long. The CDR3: CASSPDRVEAFF. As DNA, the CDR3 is TGTGCCAGCTCACCCGACAGGGTTGAAGCTTTCTTT.

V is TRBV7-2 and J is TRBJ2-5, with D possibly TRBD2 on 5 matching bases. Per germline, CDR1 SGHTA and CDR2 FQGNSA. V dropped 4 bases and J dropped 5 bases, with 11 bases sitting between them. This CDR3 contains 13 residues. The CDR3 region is CASSSQRGETQYF. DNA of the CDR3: TGTGCCAGCAGCTCTCAGCGAGGGGAGACCCAGTACTTC. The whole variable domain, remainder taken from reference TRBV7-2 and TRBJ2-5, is GAGVSQSPSNKVTEKGKDVELRCDPISGHTALYWYRQSLGQGLEFLIYFQGNSAPDKSGLPSDRFSAERTGGSVSTLTIQRTQQEDSAVYLCASSSQRGETQYFGPGTRLLVL.

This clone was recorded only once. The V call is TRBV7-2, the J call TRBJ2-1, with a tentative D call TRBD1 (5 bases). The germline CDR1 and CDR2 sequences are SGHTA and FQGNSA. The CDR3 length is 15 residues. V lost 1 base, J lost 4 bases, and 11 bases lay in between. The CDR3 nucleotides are TGTGCCAGCAGCTTAGTCCCAGGGCTATACAATGAGCAGTTCTTC. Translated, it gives CASSLVPGLYNEQFF.